Listed below are T cell receptor beta chains from one sample, sequenced in a study of T cells in Graves' hyperthyroidism and ophthalmopathy. TCRdb itself ran the multiplex PCR reads through MiXCR, one entry per CDR3 protein. There are fewer than 850,000 distinct CDR3 sequences in the sample; around 15% occur only once, and around 15% lies in the top ten. The specimen sequenced was blood. Every receptor here comes from a man in his forties or fifties with Graves' hyperthyroidism. Both conserved end residues are part of each CDR3. D genes are given only for firm matches. The size entry is marked missing in some rows and otherwise reads once, few, many or a size class.

cdr3_aa cdr3_nt j_call d_call clone_size v_call cdr3_length
CASSLVAEVPYEQYF TGTGCCAGCAGCTTAGTAGCCGAGGTACCCTACGAGCAGTACTTC TRBJ2-7 NA NA TRBV7-2 15
CAIRSIGAGYTF TGTGCCATCAGGTCGATTGGGGCTGGCTACACCTTC TRBJ1-2 NA many TRBV10-3 12
CASSLGTGANYGYTF TGCGCCAGCAGCTTGGGGACAGGGGCTAACTATGGCTACACCTTC TRBJ1-2 TRBD1 many TRBV7-2 15
CASSLARGRGSRYNEQFF TGCGCCAGCAGCTTGGCGAGGGGGAGGGGGTCTCGGTACAATGAGCAGTTCTTC TRBJ2-1 NA NA TRBV5-1 18
CASSPRQGDSPLHF TGTGCCAGCAGCCCCCGACAGGGTGATTCACCCCTCCACTTT TRBJ1-6 TRBD1 NA TRBV7-2 14
CATSDSGTLQETQYF TGTGCCACCAGTGATTCCGGGACACTCCAAGAGACCCAGTACTTC TRBJ2-5 NA once TRBV24-1 15
CASSGGQGNTEAFF TGCGCCAGCAGCGGGGGACAGGGGAACACTGAAGCTTTCTTT TRBJ1-1 TRBD1 many TRBV5-1 14
CASSTWTRGWYEQYF TGTGCCAGTAGTACCTGGACACGGGGTTGGTACGAGCAGTACTTC TRBJ2-7 NA NA TRBV19 15
CASSQSPATGQPQHF TGTGCCAGCAGCCAATCCCCAGCCACAGGGCAGCCCCAGCATTTT TRBJ1-5 NA NA TRBV16 15
CASSPLPGQWRGDTGELFF TGTGCCAGCAGTCCATTACCGGGACAGTGGAGAGGGGACACCGGGGAGCTGTTTTTT TRBJ2-2 TRBD1 many TRBV28 19
CASSSVLAGTTDTQYF TGTGCCAGCAGCTCCGTACTAGCGGGAACCACAGATACGCAGTATTTT TRBJ2-3 TRBD2 many TRBV7-8 16
CASKGLSNTGELFF TGTGCCAGTAAAGGACTTTCGAACACCGGGGAGCTGTTTTTT TRBJ2-2 NA NA TRBV19 14
CSARDLPGEGSYEQYF TGCAGTGCTAGAGATCTCCCGGGAGAGGGCTCCTACGAGCAGTACTTC TRBJ2-7 NA few TRBV20-1 16
CSARDPIASGRTTNTGELFF TGCAGTGCTAGAGATCCAATAGCTAGCGGGAGGACTACGAACACCGGGGAGCTGTTTTTT TRBJ2-2 TRBD2 few TRBV20-1 20
CASSLFPGQGFIGRNTEAFF TGTGCCAGCAGCTTATTCCCTGGACAGGGATTTATTGGCCGGAACACTGAAGCTTTCTTT TRBJ1-1 TRBD1 NA TRBV7-3 20
CASSYSSYQAGGLNEQFF TGTGCCAGCAGTTACTCGAGTTATCAAGCGGGAGGGCTCAATGAGCAGTTCTTC TRBJ2-1 TRBD2 few TRBV6-2/TRBV6-3 18
CASSGEREIGTGELFF TGTGCCAGCAGCGGGGAGCGGGAGATCGGCACCGGGGAGCTGTTTTTT TRBJ2-2 TRBD2 few TRBV5-4 16
CASSASGRRHEQYF TGTGCCAGCAGTGCTAGCGGGAGGAGACACGAGCAGTACTTC TRBJ2-7 TRBD2 many TRBV2 14
CASSVVPAASGANVLTF TGTGCCAGCAGCGTAGTCCCCGCAGCCTCTGGGGCCAACGTCCTGACTTTC TRBJ2-6 NA NA TRBV9 17
CSVGLSLGGNEQFF TGCAGCGTTGGCCTCTCCCTCGGAGGCAATGAGCAGTTCTTC TRBJ2-1 NA few TRBV29-1 14